The 6 T cell receptor beta chains in this list originate from one sample, sequenced in a study of T cell responses to AZD1222 COVID-19 vaccine. The protocol was immunoSEQ multiplex PCR, while the TCRdb copy is restricted to in-frame clones and leaves out a portion. The repertoire has more than 250,000 clones, 90% to 95% of them found once; the top ten carry roughly 0.51%. This material consisted of peripheral blood, taken on day 0 of AZD1222 vaccination. These receptors all come from an adult in good health.

Only one count was recorded for this clone. The chain has TRBV12-3 or TRBV12-4 and TRBJ2-3; D not certain. Trimming left V 7 bases short and J 6 bases short, with 8 bases between. This CDR3 is built from 11 residues. CDR3 protein: CASTLRDTQYF. CDR3 coding DNA: TGTGCCAGCACCCTCCGGGATACGCAGTATTTT.

The rearrangement joins TRBV13 to TRBJ2-2; D is perhaps TRBD1 or TRBD2 (6 bases each). Per germline, CDR1 PRHDT and CDR2 FYEKMQ (reference sequence). The CDR3 has 16 amino acids. V was trimmed by 4 bases and J by 5 bases, leaving 17 bases between them. CDR3 amino acids: CASSSPPRGRTGELFF. CDR3 DNA: TGTGCCAGCAGCTCCCCGCCTAGGGGGAGGACCGGGGAGCTGTTTTTT.

This clone was picked up one time. The CDR3 bases are TGTGCCAGCAAAGGCGGGGAGGTTGAGCAGTTCTTC. Its protein is CASKGGEVEQFF. The chain has TRBV2 and TRBJ2-1, with D possibly being TRBD2 (6 bases). This CDR3 has 12 residues. Trimming removed 7 bases from V and 9 bases from J, with 13 bases in between. CDR1 and CDR2 from the germline V gene are SNHLY and FYNNEI. The full variable domain, in which reference TRBV2 and TRBJ2-1 provide the parts outside the CDR3, is EPEVTQTPSHQVTQMGQEVILRCVPISNHLYFYWYRQILGQKVEFLVSFYNNEISEKSEIFDDQFSVERPDGSNFTLKIRSTKLEDSAMYFCASKGGEVEQFFGPGTRLTVL.

The rearrangement uses TRBV6-5 and TRBJ2-2, with a possible D match to TRBD1 (6 bases). Per germline, CDR1 MNHEY and CDR2 SVGAGI. The germline V and J ends were trimmed by 9 bases and 5 bases, with 16 bases remaining between them. The CDR3 spans 14 residues. The CDR3 reads CASDRIPGTGELFF. The DNA for the CDR3 is TGTGCCAGTGACAGGATACCCGGGACCGGGGAGCTGTTTTTT.

V and J are TRBV6-5 and TRBJ2-7, with 11 bases aligning to TRBD1. The V segment lost 0 bases and the J segment 4 bases; nucleotides outside the gene matches: 5. This CDR3 spans 16 amino acids. Germline CDR1 MNHEY, CDR2 SVGAGI. The CDR3 here is CASSYSGQGGTYEQYF. The CDR3 DNA follows: TGTGCCAGCAGTTACTCGGGACAGGGGGGAACATACGAGCAGTACTTC.

The V gene is TRBV6-6, the J gene TRBJ2-5, with a weak D call TRBD1 (5 bases). Trimming left V 5 bases short and J 2 bases short, with 12 bases between. Germline V gives CDR1 MNHNY, CDR2 SVGAGI (reference sequence). This CDR3 is built from 14 residues. CDR3 nucleotides: TGTGCCAGCAGTCGGGTCCAGGGTCAAGAGACCCAGTACTTC. This sequence encodes CASSRVQGQETQYF.